Sequencing of this T cell receptor beta chain was carried out in a study of spatial heterogeneity in lung cancer. Study-level background: When follow-up PBMC samples existed, they were sequenced (at a median of about 24 months after resection). In the raw reads, each unique TCR and UMI combination was present more than ten times on average. A consistent excess of beta-chain over alpha-chain sequences was detected.

This clonotype showed up many times. Every molecule of TCR cDNA had its own unique molecular identifier. TCRdb reanalysed the 5' RACE reads using MiXCR and keeps one entry per CDR3 protein. The table has about 52,000 distinct CDR3 sequences, 6% to 8.5% seen once. Described time point: blood at routine non-recurrence follow-up after resection. The study sequenced unsorted whole RNA from tumor, nontumor lung or frozen PBMC. This CDR3 is built from 16 residues. V lost 3 bases to trimming and J lost 4 bases; unmatched junction nucleotides: 12. Germline CDR1 reads SGHRS; CDR2 reads YFSETQ. The material was PBMCs, obtained at follow-up. This clonotype originated in a female donor with early-stage non-small cell lung cancer. The chain joins TRBV5-1 to TRBJ2-5, with 7 bases aligning to TRBD1. The CDR3 bases are TGCGCCAGCAGCTCTACAGGGGCGAACCTACTAGAGACCCAGTACTTC. It yields the protein CASSSTGANLLETQYF.